These 7 T cell receptor beta chains were all obtained from the same sample, sequenced in a study of post-analysis software for immune sequencing data. Overall study results and limits: Five or six TRBV segments (TRBV5-6, TRBV5-1 and TRBV20-1 among them) occurred more frequently in patients than in controls.

What these receptors recognize is not known. Prepared TCR beta cDNA libraries contained unique molecular identifiers. TCRdb itself ran the PCR reads through MiXCR, one entry per CDR3 protein. The sample consists of 650,000 to 850,000 distinct CDR3 sequences, approximately 50% of them appearing once. Sequencing was carried out using blood. These receptors all come from a girl aged 10-17 years with multiple sclerosis.

In this sample, this clonotype turned up once. V is TRBV13 and J is TRBJ1-6; a weak D match, TRBD1 (5 bases). This CDR3 comprises 14 residues. Per the germline V gene, CDR1 is PRHDT and CDR2 is FYEKMQ (reference sequence). V was cut by 5 bases and J by 7 bases, with 12 bases left in between. CDR3 amino acids: CASSPPGSNSPLHF. The CDR3 DNA follows: TGTGCCAGCAGCCCTCCAGGGAGCAATTCACCCCTCCACTTT.

The chain has TRBV20-1 and TRBJ1-2; maybe TRBD1 (5 bases). The CDR3 loop spans 13 amino acids. The V gene's germline CDR1 is DFQATT and CDR2 SNEGSKA (reference sequence). V gave up 6 bases and J gave up 0 bases, with 11 bases separating them. The CDR3 coding sequence is TGCAGTGCCCTTAAGACAGCTAACTATGGCTACACCTTC. The encoded protein is CSALKTANYGYTF.

This clonotype has just a few counts. The rearrangement links TRBV4-1 to TRBJ2-7; the match to TRBD1 covers 8 bases. This CDR3 has 16 residues. Germline lookup yields CDR1 MGHRA and CDR2 YSYEKL. V lost 1 base to trimming and J lost 1 base; unmatched junction nucleotides: 6. CDR3 sequence reads: CASSQGDRGPSYEQYF. The CDR3 DNA is TGCGCCAGCAGCCAAGGTGACAGGGGCCCTTCCTACGAGCAGTACTTC.

V usage is TRBV18 and J usage is TRBJ2-7; D is perhaps TRBD2 (7 bases). CDR1 KGHSH and CDR2 LQKENI come from the germline V gene. This CDR3 comprises 15 residues. With 3 bases removed from V and 3 bases from J, the gap between germline ends came to 15 bases. The DNA for the CDR3 is TGTGCCAGCTCACCTTCGGGGGGCGACGACTACGAGCAGTACTTC. Translated, it gives CASSPSGGDDYEQYF. Supplemented by reference TRBV18 and TRBJ2-7, the full variable domain reads NAGVMQNPRHLVRRRGQEARLRCSPMKGHSHVYWYRQLPEEGLKFMVYLQKENIIDESGMPKERFSAEFPKEGPSILRIQQVVRGDSAAYFCASSPSGGDDYEQYFGPGTRLTVT.

This chain joins TRBV20-1 and TRBJ2-1, with TRBD1 as a possible D gene (7 bases). Germline V CDR1 and CDR2: DFQATT, SNEGSKA (reference sequence). V lost 1 base and J 7 bases, leaving 17 bases between the germline ends. The CDR3 has 15 amino acids. The CDR3 nucleotides read TGCAGTGCTAGAGCGACAGGGCGGGGATTTAATGAGCAGTTCTTC. This translates into CSARATGRGFNEQFF.

The genes are TRBV7-2 and TRBJ2-4; 7 bases align to TRBD2. The closer fit of TRBJ2-7 to the DNA end suggests the J call may be wrong. This CDR3 region has 15 residues. Germline assignment: CDR1 SGHTA and CDR2 FQGNSA. The DNA of the CDR3 is TGTGCCAGCAGCTTAGCGATAGCGGGCCCCTACGAGCAGTACTTC. It is translated as CASSLAIAGPYEQYF.

The chain recombines TRBV4-1 with TRBJ2-5; no clear D. The ends were cut back, 2 bases at V and 1 base at J, with 11 bases in the middle. Germline-derived CDR1 and CDR2 are MGHRA and YSYEKL. CDR3 size: 15 residues. Written as DNA, the CDR3 is TGCGCCAGCAGCCAACGGGCTAGTACCCAAGAGACCCAGTACTTC. This sequence encodes CASSQRASTQETQYF.